This T cell receptor beta chain was sequenced for a study of blood T cell repertoires in COVID-19. In the study overall: Sites in the United States, Italy and Spain provided acute and convalescent COVID-19 samples.

Enrolled through a virtual design, the participants were between about 18 and 100 years of age and came from 24 US areas. Generated by immunoSEQ multiplex PCR, the TCRdb table keeps only in-frame clones and is missing some. The sample consists of around 500,000 clones, roughly nine tenths of them appearing once. Germline-derived CDR1 and CDR2 are SGHRS and YFSETQ. J gave up 6 bases and V 3 bases, and 7 bases lay outside the gene matches. The CDR3 is 14 amino acids. The sequence came from a woman aged 55-70 years who had recovered from COVID-19. Source material: PBMCs or T cells enriched from blood (not recorded which). The chain combines TRBV5-1 with TRBJ2-7; 9 nucleotides align to TRBD2. The CDR3 sequence is CASSWTSDSGEQYF. The CDR3 coding sequence is TGCGCCAGCAGCTGGACTAGCGATAGCGGCGAGCAGTACTTC.